Here is one T cell receptor (beta chain) with its context. This sample stems from a study of control samples from healthy donors and cancer patients. This CDR3 is built from 14 residues. Germline CDR1 reads SGHRS; CDR2 reads YFSETQ. Germline trimming cut 4 bases from V and 5 bases from J; bases unmatched to any gene: 5. Profiled with immunoSEQ multiplex PCR; TCRdb holds only in-frame clones, not every one. Among around 180,000 clones, around nine tenths were seen once, and the ten largest hold 4.9%. Sequenced material: blood. The TCR was taken from a woman aged 25 to 45 in good health. This chain joins TRBV5-1 and TRBJ2-1; 8 bases line up with TRBD2. Written as DNA, the CDR3 is TGCGCCAGCAGCGCGGGGGGAATGGACAATGAGCAGTTCTTC. The encoded protein is CASSAGGMDNEQFF. The whole variable domain, filled in from reference TRBV5-1 and TRBJ2-1, reads KAGVTQTPRYLIKTRGQQVTLSCSPISGHRSVSWYQQTPGQGLQFLFEYFSETQRNKGNFPGRFSGRQFSNSRSEMNVSTLELGDSALYLCASSAGGMDNEQFFGPGTRLTVL.